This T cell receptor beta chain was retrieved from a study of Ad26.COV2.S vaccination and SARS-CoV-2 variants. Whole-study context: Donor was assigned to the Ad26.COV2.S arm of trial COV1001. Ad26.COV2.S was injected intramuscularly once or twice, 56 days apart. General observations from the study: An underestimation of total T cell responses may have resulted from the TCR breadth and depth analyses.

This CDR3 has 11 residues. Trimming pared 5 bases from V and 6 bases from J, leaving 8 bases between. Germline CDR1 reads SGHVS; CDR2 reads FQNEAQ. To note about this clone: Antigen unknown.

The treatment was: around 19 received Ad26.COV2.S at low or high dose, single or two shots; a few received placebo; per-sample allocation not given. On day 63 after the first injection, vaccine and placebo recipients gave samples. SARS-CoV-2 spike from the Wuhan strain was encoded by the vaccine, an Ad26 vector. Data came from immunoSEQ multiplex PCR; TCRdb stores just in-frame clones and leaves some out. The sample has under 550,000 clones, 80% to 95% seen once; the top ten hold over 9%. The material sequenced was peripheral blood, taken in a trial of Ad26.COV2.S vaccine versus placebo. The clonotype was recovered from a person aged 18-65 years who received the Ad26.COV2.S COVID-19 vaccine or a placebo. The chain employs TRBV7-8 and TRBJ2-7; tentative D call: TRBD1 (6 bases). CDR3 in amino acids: CASSQGSEQYF. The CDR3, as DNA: TGTGCCAGCAGCCAGGGGAGCGAGCAGTACTTC.